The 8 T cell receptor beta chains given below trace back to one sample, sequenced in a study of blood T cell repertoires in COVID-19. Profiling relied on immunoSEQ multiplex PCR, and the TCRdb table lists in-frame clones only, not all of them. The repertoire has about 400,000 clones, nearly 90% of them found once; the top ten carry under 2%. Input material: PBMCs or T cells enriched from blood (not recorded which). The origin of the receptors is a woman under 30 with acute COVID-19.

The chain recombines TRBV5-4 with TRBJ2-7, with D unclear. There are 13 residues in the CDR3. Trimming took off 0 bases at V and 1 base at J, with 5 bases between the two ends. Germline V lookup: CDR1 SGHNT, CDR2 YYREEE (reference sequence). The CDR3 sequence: CASSLAPSYEQYF. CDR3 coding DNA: TGTGCCAGCAGCTTGGCCCCTTCCTACGAGCAGTACTTC.

This CDR3 reads CASSNRQGENQPQHF. The CDR3 nucleotides are TGCGCCAGCAGTAACCGACAGGGGGAAAATCAGCCCCAGCATTTT. V and J are TRBV10-2 and TRBJ1-5, with 9 positions matching TRBD1. This CDR3 spans 15 amino acids. J lost 4 bases, V lost 5 bases, and 6 bases had no gene match. Germline-derived CDR1 and CDR2 are WSHSY and SAAADI.

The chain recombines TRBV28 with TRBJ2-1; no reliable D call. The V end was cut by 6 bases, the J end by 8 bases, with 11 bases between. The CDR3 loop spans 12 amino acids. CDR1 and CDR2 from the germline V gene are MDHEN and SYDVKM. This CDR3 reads CASSSFRDEQFF. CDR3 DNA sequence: TGTGCCAGCAGCTCCTTTCGGGATGAGCAGTTCTTC. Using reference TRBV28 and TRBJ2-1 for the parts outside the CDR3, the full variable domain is DVKVTQSSRYLVKRTGEKVFLECVQDMDHENMFWYRQDPGLGLRLIYFSYDVKMKEKGDIPEGYSVSREKKERFSLILESASTNQTSMYLCASSSFRDEQFFGPGTRLTVL.

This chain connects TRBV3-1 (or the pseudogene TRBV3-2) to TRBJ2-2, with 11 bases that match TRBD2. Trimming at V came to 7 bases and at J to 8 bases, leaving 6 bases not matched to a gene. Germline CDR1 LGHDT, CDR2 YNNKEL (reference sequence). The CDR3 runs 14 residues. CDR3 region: CASTIAGGYGELFF. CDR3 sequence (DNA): TGTGCCAGCACCATAGCGGGGGGGTATGGGGAGCTGTTTTTT.

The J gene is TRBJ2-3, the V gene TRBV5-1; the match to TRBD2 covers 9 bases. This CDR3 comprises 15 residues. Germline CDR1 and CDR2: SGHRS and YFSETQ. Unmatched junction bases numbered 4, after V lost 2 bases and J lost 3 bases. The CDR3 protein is CASSFSGGNTDTQYF. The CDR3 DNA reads TGCGCCAGCAGCTTTAGCGGGGGAAATACAGATACGCAGTATTTT.

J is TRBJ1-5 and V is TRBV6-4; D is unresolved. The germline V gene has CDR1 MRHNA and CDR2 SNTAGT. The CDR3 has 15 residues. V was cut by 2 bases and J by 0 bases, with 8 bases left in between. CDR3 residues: CASSDSADSNQPQHF. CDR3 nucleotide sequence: TGTGCCAGCAGTGACAGTGCAGATAGCAATCAGCCCCAGCATTTT.

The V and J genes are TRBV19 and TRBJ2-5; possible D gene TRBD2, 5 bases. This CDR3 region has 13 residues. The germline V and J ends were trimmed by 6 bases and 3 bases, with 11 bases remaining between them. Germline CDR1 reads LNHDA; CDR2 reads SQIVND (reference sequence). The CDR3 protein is CASRSSGKETQYF. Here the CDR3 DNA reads TGTGCCAGTAGATCGTCGGGAAAAGAGACCCAGTACTTC.

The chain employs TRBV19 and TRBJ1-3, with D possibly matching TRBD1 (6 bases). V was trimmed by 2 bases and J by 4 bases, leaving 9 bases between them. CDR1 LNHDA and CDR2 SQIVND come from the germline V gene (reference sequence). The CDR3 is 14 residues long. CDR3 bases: TGTGCCAGTAGTATAACCGGGACAGGAAACACCATATATTTT. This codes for CASSITGTGNTIYF.